This TCR beta chain was captured in a study of response to subunit inactivated influenza vaccine. Whole-study findings and limits: Authors suggested each seasonal flu vaccination may recruit only limited numbers of new T cells.

One entry per CDR3 protein, called by TCRdb with MiXCR from the RT-PCR reads. The sample lists more than 550,000 distinct CDR3 sequences, approximately 10% occurring once. CDR1 SGHDT and CDR2 YYEEEE come from the germline V gene. The CDR3 is 15 amino acids. Trimming cost V 2 bases and J 2 bases, with 10 bases left between them. This clonotype was recorded a few times. Its specificity is not known. The chain joins TRBV5-6 to TRBJ2-2, with D perhaps TRBD2 (6 bases). This material consisted of PBMCs from blood, taken on the day of vaccination. The receptor was derived from a man aged 50 to 59 who received an inactivated influenza vaccine. The CDR3 here is CASSFGGYNTGELFF. The CDR3 nucleotides read TGTGCCAGCAGCTTCGGGGGATACAACACCGGGGAGCTGTTTTTT.